This TCR beta chain was retrieved from a study of T cell responses to AZD1222 COVID-19 vaccine. General study points: Dominant CD4 TCR responses targeted spike regions 160-218 and 743-854. Donors, mostly white British, included more females; clonal diversity was possibly underestimated.

This clone has just a few counts. No antigen is known for it. Profiled with immunoSEQ multiplex PCR; TCRdb holds only in-frame clones, not every one. The sample yields over 100,000 clones, 85% seen once. Germline CDR1 is SGHTA and CDR2 is FQGTGA. V was shortened by 4 bases and J by 2 bases, with 11 bases between the two germline ends. There are 15 residues in the CDR3. The input for sequencing was peripheral blood, taken 28 days after the second dose of the MenACWY control vaccine. The chain is built from TRBV7-3 and TRBJ2-2; no clear D. The clonotype was recovered from an adult who received the MenACWY meningococcal vaccine as a control. The chain's CDR3 is CASSSKTRNTGELFF. The CDR3 bases are TGTGCCAGCAGCTCTAAGACTCGAAACACCGGGGAGCTGTTTTTT.